The 19 T cell receptor beta chains in this list originate from one sample, sequenced in a study of PD-1 blockade in classical Hodgkin lymphoma. Sample time point: cycle 4 day 1 (C4D1), after around six weeks of nivolumab. All trial patients relapsed after autologous stem cell transplantation. The data were produced by immunoSEQ multiplex PCR, yet TCRdb's version contains in-frame clones alone and is incomplete. The table shows tens of thousands of clones, with 78% occurring only once. The sequencing here drew on peripheral blood mononuclear cells (PBMCs), taken before the fourth cycle of nivolumab. Every receptor here comes from a human donor with classical Hodgkin lymphoma.

In its sample, this clone was seen once. The rearrangement joins TRBV7-9 to TRBJ1-4; TRBD1 is a possible D gene (6 bases). The length of the CDR3 is 14 residues. The germline V and J ends were trimmed by 4 bases and 6 bases, with 12 bases remaining between them. From germline, CDR1 is SEHNR and CDR2 FQNEAQ (reference sequence). The DNA of the CDR3 is TGTGCCAGCAGCTCACAGGGAGGGGATGAAAAACTGTTTTTT. This codes for CASSSQGGDEKLFF.

J is TRBJ2-1 and V is TRBV11-3; no firm D call. The germline V gene encodes CDR1 SGHNT and CDR2 YENEEA. The CDR3 has 13 amino acids. Trimming removed 8 bases from V and 8 bases from J, with 16 bases in between. The CDR3 coding sequence is TGTGCCAGCGGGTTGAGTGAGGCGGATGAGCAGTTCTTC. Its translation is CASGLSEADEQFF.

The chain uses TRBV15 and TRBJ2-7; 8 bases fit TRBD1. The ends lost 0 bases at V and 0 bases at J; junction bases unmatched: 7. This CDR3 is built from 17 residues. CDR1 is LNHNV and CDR2 is YYDKDF in the germline V gene (reference sequence). The chain's CDR3 is CATSREFGRGLSYEQYF. CDR3 coding DNA: TGTGCCACCAGCAGAGAATTCGGCAGGGGGCTCTCCTACGAGCAGTACTTC.

This clone is judged medium-sized. The gene calls are TRBV2 and TRBJ1-5; TRBD1 matches 7 bases. This CDR3 spans 15 amino acids. With V trimmed by 9 bases and J by 1 base, 9 bases remained unmatched. Germline V CDR1 and CDR2: SNHLY, FYNNEI. DNA for the CDR3: TGTGCCAGTAGACAGGGTTTCGGGAGCAATCAGCCCCAGCATTTT. Protein: CASRQGFGSNQPQHF.

The genes are TRBV7-2 and TRBJ2-5; either TRBD1 or TRBD2 may supply D (6 bases each). Trimming pared 5 bases from V and 4 bases from J, leaving 11 bases between. Germline values: CDR1 SGHTA, CDR2 FQGNSA. This CDR3 is 13 amino acids long. The CDR3 loop reads CASSRGPRETQYF. CDR3 DNA: TGTGCCAGCAGCCGGGGGCCTAGAGAGACCCAGTACTTC.

This rearrangement joins TRBV7-2 to TRBJ1-1; D is undetermined. CDR1 is SGHTA, CDR2 FQGNSA, per germline. V shed 4 bases and J shed 1 base, with 13 bases lying between them. The CDR3 totals 15 residues. The CDR3 loop is CASSSQPAGNTEAFF. In DNA form, the CDR3 reads TGTGCCAGCAGCTCCCAACCAGCAGGGAACACTGAAGCTTTCTTT. Using reference TRBV7-2 and TRBJ1-1 for the parts outside the CDR3, the full variable domain is GAGVSQSPSNKVTEKGKDVELRCDPISGHTALYWYRQSLGQGLEFLIYFQGNSAPDKSGLPSDRFSAERTGGSVSTLTIQRTQQEDSAVYLCASSSQPAGNTEAFFGQGTRLTVV.

The chain uses TRBV11-2 and TRBJ1-2; 7 bases fit TRBD1. Germline V gene sequence: CDR1 SGHAT, CDR2 FQNNGV. Losses at the gene ends were 2 bases for V and 5 bases for J; bases not matched to a gene: 5. The CDR3 loop spans 14 amino acids. As DNA, the CDR3 is TGTGCCAGCAGCTTACATCCGGGACAGTATGGCTACACCTTC. Translation: CASSLHPGQYGYTF.

V is TRBV19 and J is TRBJ2-7, with D uncertain. Per the germline V gene, CDR1 is LNHDA and CDR2 is SQIVND (reference sequence). Trimming left V 1 base short and J 3 bases short, with 10 bases between. CDR3 length equals 14 residues. In nucleotides, the CDR3 is TGTGCCAGTAGTATAGGGACGGGCCTCTACGAGCAGTACTTC. The encoded protein is CASSIGTGLYEQYF.

The V call is TRBV7-2, the J call TRBJ2-3, with 8 positions matching TRBD2. In germline, CDR1 is SGHTA, CDR2 FQGNSA. The CDR3 totals 15 residues. J was trimmed by 3 bases and V by 4 bases; bases with no gene match: 6. The CDR3 sequence: CASSYSGVGTDTQYF. CDR3 nucleotide sequence: TGTGCCAGCAGCTATAGCGGGGTTGGGACAGATACGCAGTATTTT.

In its sample, this clone was seen a few times. The V call is TRBV19, the J call TRBJ1-5; the D gene is possibly TRBD1 (6 bases). The CDR3 totals 13 residues. Trimming shortened V by 3 bases and J by 9 bases, and 12 bases separated the two germline ends. Germline V gene sequence: CDR1 LNHDA, CDR2 SQIVND (reference sequence). The CDR3 bases are TGTGCCAGTAGTATCCCAGGGGCCCGGCCCCAGCATTTT. This encodes CASSIPGARPQHF.

The chain employs TRBV9 and TRBJ2-1, with D possibly TRBD2 on 5 matching bases. The germline CDR1 and CDR2 sequences are SGDLS and YYNGEE. The CDR3 has 15 amino acids. V lost 0 bases to trimming and J lost 4 bases, with 11 bases between them. The DNA for the CDR3 is TGTGCCAGCAGCGTAGTGGGAGTGGGATACAATGAGCAGTTCTTC. Translated: CASSVVGVGYNEQFF. Filled out from reference TRBV9 and TRBJ2-1, the complete variable domain reads DSGVTQTPKHLITATGQRVTLRCSPRSGDLSVYWYQQSLDQGLQFLIQYYNGEERAKGNILERFSAQQFPDLHSELNLSSLELGDSALYFCASSVVGVGYNEQFFGPGTRLTVL.

This clone occurred once. The rearrangement uses TRBV27 and TRBJ1-1; possible D gene TRBD1, 5 bases. This CDR3 contains 13 residues. The V end was cut by 6 bases, the J end by 10 bases, with 18 bases between. Germline CDR1 is MNHEY and CDR2 is SMNVEV (reference sequence). The CDR3 reads CASSPSGGRGAFF. As DNA, the CDR3 is TGTGCCAGCAGCCCATCCGGGGGAAGGGGAGCTTTCTTT.

This chain links TRBV12-2 with TRBJ2-7. TRBV12-2 is deemed a pseudogene. The CDR3 consists of 17 residues. CDR3: CASRLGGWTDFSYEQYF. CDR3 nucleotide sequence: TGTGCAAGTCGCTTAGGAGGTTGGACCGATTTCTCCTACGAGCAGTACTTC.

This chain links TRBV11-3 with TRBJ2-3; D is possibly TRBD2 (7 bases). Trimming cost V 4 bases and J 0 bases, with 14 bases left between them. This CDR3 region has 16 residues. The germline V gene encodes CDR1 SGHNT and CDR2 YENEEA. In DNA form, the CDR3 reads TGTGCCAGCAGCTCGTACGGGGGGCAAAGCACAGATACGCAGTATTTT. Translated: CASSSYGGQSTDTQYF.

This clone appeared a single time. The rearrangement uses TRBV11-1 and TRBJ2-1; the D gene is possibly TRBD1 (6 bases). Germline loops: CDR1 SGHAT, CDR2 FQDESV (reference sequence). The ends were cut back, 5 bases at V and 4 bases at J, with 15 bases in the middle. CDR3 length: 15 residues. Here the CDR3 DNA reads TGTGCCAGCAGCCCGTGGCGCAGGGGTTACAATGAGCAGTTCTTC. This sequence encodes CASSPWRRGYNEQFF.

A single count supports this clone. CDR3 DNA: TGTGCCAGCAGGTCTCGTCCCGGGACTAGTTCCTACAATGAGCAGTTCTTC. Translated: CASRSRPGTSSYNEQFF. The chain has TRBV7-9 and TRBJ2-1; TRBD2 agrees at 8 bases. This CDR3 comprises 17 residues. CDR1 is SEHNR, CDR2 FQNEAQ, per germline (reference sequence). The ends lost 6 bases at V and 1 base at J; junction bases unmatched: 11.

This chain links TRBV7-2 with TRBJ2-7, with TRBD2 matching over 10 bases. V lost 5 bases, J lost 1 base, and 2 bases stayed unmatched. Germline values: CDR1 SGHTA, CDR2 FQGNSA. The CDR3 has 14 residues. The CDR3 sequence: CASSRTSGSYEQYF. CDR3 nucleotide sequence: TGTGCCAGCAGCCGGACTAGCGGTTCCTACGAGCAGTACTTC.

The rearrangement links TRBV5-1 to TRBJ2-7; D is possibly TRBD2 (5 bases). Trimming took 2 bases from V and 4 from J, leaving 13 bases between them. CDR1 is SGHRS, CDR2 YFSETQ, per germline. The CDR3 is 14 amino acids. The CDR3 reads CASSFSRRDYEQYF. CDR3 coding DNA: TGCGCCAGCAGCTTCTCTCGACGGGATTACGAGCAGTACTTC. The full variable domain, in which reference TRBV5-1 and TRBJ2-7 provide the parts outside the CDR3, is KAGVTQTPRYLIKTRGQQVTLSCSPISGHRSVSWYQQTPGQGLQFLFEYFSETQRNKGNFPGRFSGRQFSNSRSEMNVSTLELGDSALYLCASSFSRRDYEQYFGPGTRLTVT.

The V call is TRBV27, the J call TRBJ2-7; 8 bases map to TRBD1. The CDR3 spans 13 residues. Germline V gives CDR1 MNHEY, CDR2 SMNVEV (reference sequence). With 4 bases clipped from V and 4 bases from J, the junction kept 3 bases outside the gene matches. As DNA, the CDR3 is TGTGCCAGCAGTTCAAGACAGGGGTACGAGCAGTACTTC. It yields the protein CASSSRQGYEQYF.